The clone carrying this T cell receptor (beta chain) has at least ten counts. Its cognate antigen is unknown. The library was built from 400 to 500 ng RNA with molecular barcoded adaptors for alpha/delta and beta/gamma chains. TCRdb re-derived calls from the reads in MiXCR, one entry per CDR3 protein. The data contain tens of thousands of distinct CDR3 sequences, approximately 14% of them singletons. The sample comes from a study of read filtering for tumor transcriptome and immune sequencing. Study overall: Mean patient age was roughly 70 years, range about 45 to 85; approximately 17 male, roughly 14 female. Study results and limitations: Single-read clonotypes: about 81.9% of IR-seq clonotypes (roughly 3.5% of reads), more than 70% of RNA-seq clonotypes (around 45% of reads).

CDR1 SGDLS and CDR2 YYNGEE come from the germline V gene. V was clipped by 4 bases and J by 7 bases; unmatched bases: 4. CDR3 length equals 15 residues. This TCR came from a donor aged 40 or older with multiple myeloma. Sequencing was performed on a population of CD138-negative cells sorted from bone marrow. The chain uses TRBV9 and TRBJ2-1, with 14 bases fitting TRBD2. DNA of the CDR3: TGTGCCAGCAGCTCCGGACTAGCGGGGGGAAATGAGCAGTTCTTC. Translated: CASSSGLAGGNEQFF. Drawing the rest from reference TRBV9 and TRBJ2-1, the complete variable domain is DSGVTQTPKHLITATGQRVTLRCSPRSGDLSVYWYQQSLDQGLQFLIQYYNGEERAKGNILERFSAQQFPDLHSELNLSSLELGDSALYFCASSSGLAGGNEQFFGPGTRLTVL.